This T cell receptor (beta chain) was profiled in a study of Ad26.COV2.S vaccination and SARS-CoV-2 variants (dated by TCRdb to about 2021). A note on the overall study: Donors in the vaccine arm were drawn from COV1001, a phase I-IIa trial of Ad26.COV2.S in healthy adults that was multicentre, randomized, double-blind and placebo-controlled. Investigators did not know the trial group allocation while performing experiments and assessing outcomes. The TCR-sequenced set comprised roughly 30 samples: around 20 Ad26.COV2.S vaccine recipients, 5 placebo recipients and 8 SARS-CoV-2 convalescent individuals. Dosing of Ad26.COV2.S was intramuscular, at either 5x10^10 or 1x10^11 viral particles, delivered as one shot or as two shots spaced 56 days apart. Trial participants were randomized into five groups of five, in which low-dose or high-dose Ad26.COV2.S was given once or twice, or placebo was given on both occasions. TCRbeta repertoire sequencing served as the tool for gauging how specific and how broad the SARS-CoV-2-reactive T cell receptors were following Ad26.COV2.S vaccination.

CDR1 is given as SGDLS and CDR2 as YYNGEE, both from the germline V gene. The CDR3, cysteine through phenylalanine, is 14 amino acids long. Just the 42-base CDR3 DNA is kept, in frame starting at base 1. At the junction V is shortened by 4 bases and J by 2 bases; bases outside the gene matches: 5. Study-level results and caveats: The study lacked the statistical power to compare responses across vaccine doses or regimens. According to the authors, total T cell responses may have been underestimated by the TCR breadth and depth analyses. After vaccination, spike-specific CD8+ and CD4+ T cell responses were reported to show substantial breadth. Non-spike TCR breadth was comparable between vaccine and placebo recipients, consistent with the vaccine containing only spike. Compared with placebo recipients, Ad26.COV2.S recipients showed higher spike-specific TCR breadth (P = 0.0014).

As for this clone: The specificity of this receptor is unknown. Base qualities were left out, and no much larger clone turns up one base away.

TCRbeta CDR3 regions were sequenced with the immunoSEQ Assay. After extraction, genomic DNA underwent amplification by bias-controlled multiplex PCR, followed by high-throughput sequencing. The original methods were these. Collapsing and filtering of sequences were performed to quantify the absolute abundance of each unique TCRbeta CDR3 region. T cell fraction was estimated by normalizing TCRbeta template counts to usable DNA, with usable DNA measured through amplification of reference genes found in all nucleated cells. Repertoire TCRs were annotated as SARS-CoV-2-specific when V gene, CDR3 amino acid sequence and J gene were exactly matched to a known reactive TCR set. The reference SARS-CoV-2 TCR set was derived from MIRA and filtered for enrichment in COVID-19-positive ImmuneCODE repertoires, a step that removed public or cross-reactive TCRs. Drawing on the MIRA antigens, annotated TCRs were analysed further at the level of specific ORF or position within ORF. Breadth was defined as the number of annotated unique rearrangements divided by the total number of unique productive rearrangements, and depth was defined as the summed frequency of the annotated unique rearrangements. Two-sided Wilcoxon rank-sum tests were applied when comparing TCR breadth between groups. TCRdb re-hosts the immuneACCESS table, in-frame sequences only. Its copies lack some clones; in the studies checked, an unresolved V gene accounts for under half of them, and the cause for the rest is not known. From that table come the V and J calls and clone size; the DNA was used to work out D and trimming. In all, the sample holds 350,000 to 500,000 clones, and 88% of those were seen once. The ten biggest clones cover 3.6% of the sample.

Per the publication, the treatment or condition label means: 15 to 20 received Ad26.COV2.S at low or high dose, single or two shots; 5 received placebo; per-sample allocation not given. Repertoires of vaccine and placebo recipients were sequenced from samples taken on day 63 after the first injection. Between 29 July and 7 August 2020, Cohort 1b enrolled about 27 adults aged 18-55 years at one site in Boston, USA. As a vaccine, Ad26.COV2.S was a replication-incompetent adenovirus type 26 vector that expressed a prefusion-stabilized SARS-CoV-2 spike protein derived from the original Wuhan strain. This receptor was identified in a person between 18 and 65 years old who received the Ad26.COV2.S COVID-19 vaccine or a placebo. This sample comprised peripheral blood, obtained in a trial of Ad26.COV2.S vaccine versus placebo. Rearrangement joined TRBV9 to TRBJ2-5; 7 bases in the junction line up with TRBD1. In nucleotide form, the sequence is TGTGCCAGCAGCCCCAGGGGGTTTCAAGAGACCCAGTACTTC. The translation is CASSPRGFQETQYF.